This T cell receptor (beta chain) originates from a study of T-cell reconstitution after alpha-beta-depleted transplantation in children. This clonotype has only a few counts. Construction of the TCRbeta library involved unique molecular identifiers. TCRdb re-analysed the PCR reads in MiXCR, keeping a single row per CDR3 protein. The sample yields about 600,000 distinct CDR3 sequences, 10% seen once. This TCR was sampled from a human donor who donated a stem cell graft to a child with acute myeloid leukemia. Sequences were derived from PBMCs from the stem cell graft donor, sampled from the stem cell graft.

The chain's CDR3 is CASSFHQGDSYEQYF. The CDR3 nucleotides read TGTGCCAGCAGCTTCCATCAGGGGGACTCCTACGAGCAGTACTTC. This chain joins TRBV7-6 and TRBJ2-7, with 7 bases identical to TRBD1. This CDR3 is built from 15 residues. With 3 bases clipped from V and 0 bases from J, the junction kept 5 bases outside the gene matches. Germline V lookup: CDR1 SGHVS, CDR2 FNYEAQ. The whole variable domain, remainder taken from reference TRBV7-6 and TRBJ2-7, is GAGVSQSPRYKVTKRGQDVALRCDPISGHVSLYWYRQALGQGPEFLTYFNYEAQQDKSGLPNDRFSAERPEGSISTLTIQRTEQRDSAMYRCASSFHQGDSYEQYFGPGTRLTVT.